This T cell receptor (beta chain) comes out of a study of early T cells in non-severe SARS-CoV-2 infection. TCRdb passed the 5' RACE reads through MiXCR, listing each CDR3 protein once. The repertoire holds more than 95,000 distinct CDR3 sequences, 15% seen once, with around a fifth in the top ten. V lost 2 bases, J lost 4 bases, and 12 bases lay in between. The CDR3 sequence is 15 residues long. In germline, CDR1 is SEHNR, CDR2 FQNEAQ (reference sequence). This clonotype was picked up a small number of times. The TCR originated in an adult who was a healthcare worker with PCR-confirmed SARS-CoV-2 infection or an uninfected control (not recorded which). The sample was whole blood. The V call is TRBV7-9, the J call TRBJ2-1; D might be TRBD1 (6 bases). The CDR3 DNA is TGTGCCAGCAGCTTATCCAGGGGAGATTACAATGAGCAGTTCTTC. Amino acids: CASSLSRGDYNEQFF. Combining the CDR3 with reference TRBV7-9 and TRBJ2-1 gives the whole variable domain DTGVSQNPRHKITKRGQNVTFRCDPISEHNRLYWYRQTLGQGPEFLTYFQNEAQLEKSRLLSDRFSAERPKGSFSTLEIQRTEQGDSAMYLCASSLSRGDYNEQFFGPGTRLTVL.